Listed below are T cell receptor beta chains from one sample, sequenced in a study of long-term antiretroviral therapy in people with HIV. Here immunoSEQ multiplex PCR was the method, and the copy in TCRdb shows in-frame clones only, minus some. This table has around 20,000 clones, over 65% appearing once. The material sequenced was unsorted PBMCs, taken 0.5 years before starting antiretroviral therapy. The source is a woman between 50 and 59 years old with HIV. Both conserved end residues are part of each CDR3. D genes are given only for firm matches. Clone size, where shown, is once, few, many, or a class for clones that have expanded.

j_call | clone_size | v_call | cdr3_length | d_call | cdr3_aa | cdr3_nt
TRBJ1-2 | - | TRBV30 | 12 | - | CAWSVNDAGYTF | TGTGCCTGGAGTGTAAACGATGCTGGCTACACCTTC
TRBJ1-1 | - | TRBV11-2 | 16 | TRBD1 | CASSLDSGQSNTEAFF | TGTGCCAGCAGCTTAGATTCGGGACAGTCGAACACTGAAGCTTTCTTT
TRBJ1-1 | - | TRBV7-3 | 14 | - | CASSLWSKGTEAFF | TGTGCCAGCAGCCTATGGTCGAAAGGCACTGAAGCTTTCTTT
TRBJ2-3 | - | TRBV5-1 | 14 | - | CASSLTGVTDTQYF | TGCGCCAGCAGCTTAACTGGAGTCACAGATACGCAGTATTTT
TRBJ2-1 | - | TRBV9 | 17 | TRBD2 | CASSDSTGGLTYNEQFF | TGTGCCAGCAGCGATTCTACGGGGGGGCTAACCTACAATGAGCAGTTCTTC
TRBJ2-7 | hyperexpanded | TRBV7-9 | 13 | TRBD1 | CASSPRQGYEQYF | TGTGCCAGCAGCCCCAGACAGGGCTACGAGCAGTACTTC
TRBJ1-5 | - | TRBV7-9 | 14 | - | CASVDTRSNQPQHF | TGTGCCTCGGTAGACACCCGTAGCAATCAGCCCCAGCATTTT
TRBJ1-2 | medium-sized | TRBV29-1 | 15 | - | CSGGSPSGASYGYTF | TGCAGCGGTGGCAGCCCTTCCGGGGCCAGCTATGGCTACACCTTC
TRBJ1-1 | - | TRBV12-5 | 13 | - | CASAEVANTEAFF | TGTGCTAGTGCAGAGGTTGCGAACACTGAAGCTTTCTTT
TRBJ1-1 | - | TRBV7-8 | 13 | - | CASRRRYGTEAFF | TGTGCCAGCAGAAGGAGGTATGGCACTGAAGCTTTCTTT
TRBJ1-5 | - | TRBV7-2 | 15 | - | CASSLEGLGGQPQHF | TGTGCCAGCAGCTTAGAAGGACTCGGCGGGCAGCCCCAGCATTTT
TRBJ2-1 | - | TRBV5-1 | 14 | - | CASSLVGSYNEQFF | TGCGCCAGCAGCTTAGTGGGCTCCTACAATGAGCAGTTCTTC
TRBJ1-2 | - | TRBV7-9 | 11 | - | CASSLVRGYTF | TGTGCCAGCAGCTTAGTTCGTGGCTACACCTTC
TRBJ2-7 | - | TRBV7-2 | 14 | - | CASSLEPSSYEQYF | TGTGCCAGCAGCTTAGAGCCGAGCTCCTACGAGCAGTACTTC
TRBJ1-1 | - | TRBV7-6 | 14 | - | CASSLGRSNTEAFF | TGTGCCAGCAGCTTGGGCAGGTCGAACACTGAAGCTTTCTTT
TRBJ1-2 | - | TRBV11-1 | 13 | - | CASSLRPQGGYTF | TGTGCCAGCAGCCTCCGACCCCAGGGTGGCTACACCTTC
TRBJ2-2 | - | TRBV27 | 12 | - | CASEGSTGELFF | TGTGCCAGCGAGGGGTCCACCGGGGAGCTGTTTTTT
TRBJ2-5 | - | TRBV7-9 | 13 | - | CASSLWSREGYYF | TGTGCCAGCAGCTTATGGTCCCGAGAAGGGTATTACTTC
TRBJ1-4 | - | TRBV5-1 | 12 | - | CASKTGFRELFF | TGCGCCAGCAAAACAGGGTTTAGGGAACTGTTTTTT
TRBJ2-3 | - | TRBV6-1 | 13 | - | CASSRTVTDTQYF | TGTGCCAGCAGCCGGACAGTCACAGATACGCAGTATTTT
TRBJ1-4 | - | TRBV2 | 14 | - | CASSTQGGDEKLFF | TGTGCCAGCAGCACCCAGGGTGGGGATGAAAAACTGTTTTTT
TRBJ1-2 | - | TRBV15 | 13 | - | CATSRDKNYGYTF | TGTGCCACCAGCAGAGATAAGAACTATGGCTACACCTTC
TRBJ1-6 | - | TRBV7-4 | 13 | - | CASSLGGDSPLHF | TGTGCCAGCAGCTTAGGCGGGGATTCACCCCTCCACTTT
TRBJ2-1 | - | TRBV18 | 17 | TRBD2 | CASSLSPPSGGYNEQFF | TGTGCCAGCTCACTCTCGCCCCCTAGCGGGGGATACAATGAGCAGTTCTTC
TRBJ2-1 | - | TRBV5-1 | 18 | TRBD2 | CASSLDGKRGGDYNEQFF | TGCGCCAGCAGCTTAGATGGGAAGCGGGGGGGGGACTACAATGAGCAGTTCTTC
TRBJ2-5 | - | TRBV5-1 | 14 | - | CASSLEGYRETQYF | TGCGCCAGCAGCTTGGAGGGGTACAGGGAGACCCAGTACTTC
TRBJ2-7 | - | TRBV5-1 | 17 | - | CASSPYDAAISTYEQYF | TGCGCCAGCAGCCCTTACGATGCCGCGATCTCGACCTACGAGCAGTACTTC
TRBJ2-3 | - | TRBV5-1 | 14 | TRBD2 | CASRLAGGSDTQYF | TGCGCCAGCAGATTGGCGGGGGGCTCAGATACGCAGTATTTT
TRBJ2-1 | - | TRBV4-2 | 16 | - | CASSQDGGTAYNEQFF | TGTGCCAGCAGCCAAGATGGGGGGACGGCCTACAATGAGCAGTTCTTC
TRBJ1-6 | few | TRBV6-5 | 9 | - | CARQSPLHF | TGTGCCAGACAATCACCCCTCCACTTT
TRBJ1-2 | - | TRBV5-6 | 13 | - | CASSFSGTGGYTF | TGTGCCAGCAGCTTTTCCGGGACTGGTGGCTACACCTTC
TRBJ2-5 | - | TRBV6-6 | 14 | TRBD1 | CASSYQGARETQYF | TGTGCCAGCAGTTACCAGGGGGCGAGGGAGACCCAGTACTTC
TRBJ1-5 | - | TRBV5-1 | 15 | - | CASSFWGGVDQPQHF | TGCGCCAGCAGCTTCTGGGGGGGCGTCGATCAGCCCCAGCATTTT
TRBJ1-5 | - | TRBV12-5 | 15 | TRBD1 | CASVLGQGGNQPQHF | TGTGCTAGTGTTTTGGGACAGGGAGGAAATCAGCCCCAGCATTTT
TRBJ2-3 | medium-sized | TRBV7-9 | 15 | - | CASSHGTSSRDTQYF | TGTGCCAGCAGCCACGGGACATCCTCCCGGGATACGCAGTATTTT
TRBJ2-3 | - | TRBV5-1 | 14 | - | CATTLVGGTDTQYF | TGCGCCACTACATTAGTAGGAGGCACAGATACGCAGTATTTT
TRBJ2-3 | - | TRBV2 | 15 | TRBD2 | CASSASGGATDTQYF | TGTGCCAGCAGTGCTAGCGGGGGGGCAACAGATACGCAGTATTTT
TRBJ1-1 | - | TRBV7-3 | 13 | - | CASSSRVNTEAFF | TGTGCCAGCAGCTCCCGGGTTAACACTGAAGCTTTCTTT